This is a list of T cell receptor beta chains from one sample in a study of OX40 agonist ivuxolimab in advanced cancers. This table comes from immunoSEQ multiplex PCR, and its TCRdb copy is limited to in-frame clones, with some not included. Among about 100,000 clones listed, 90% were seen once. The specimen was CD4+ or CD8+ T cells sorted from blood, collected in a trial of the OX40 agonist ivuxolimab. The origin of the receptors is an adult with an advanced solid tumor such as melanoma, head and neck, liver or kidney cancer. Each CDR3 is given without its conserved first and last residue. A D gene is named only where the DNA matches it firmly. Clone size, where shown, is once, few, many, or a class for clones that have expanded.

v_gene	j_gene	abundance	len	d_gene	CDR3aa
TRBV19	TRBJ2-2	-	14	TRBD2	ASSSGTSGHTGELF
TRBV7-8	TRBJ2-1	-	12	TRBD1	ASSLRGPRDEQF
TRBV9	TRBJ2-1	-	11	-	ASSVDTYNEQF
TRBV30	TRBJ1-1	once	11	-	AWSVSRNTEAF
TRBV29-1	TRBJ2-3	-	12	TRBD2	SALFGTRRYTQY
TRBV5-8	TRBJ1-2	once	13	TRBD1	ASSTDRGVRYGYT
TRBV2	TRBJ1-5	-	11	-	ASSSRDNQPQH
TRBV20-1	TRBJ2-7	-	9	-	SAYRGGEQY
TRBV7-2	TRBJ1-1	-	12	-	ASSLNDRNTEAF
TRBV6-1	TRBJ1-5	-	12	-	ASRETGGNQPQH
TRBV28	-	-	12	TRBD1	ASSTGTGRYEQY
TRBV21-1	TRBJ2-3	-	14	-	ASSKTSGRSTDTQY
TRBV6-1	TRBJ2-7	-	15	TRBD1	ASRERVRDRRSHEQY
TRBV6-6	TRBJ2-5	-	14	TRBD1	ASSYAGNRGRETQY
TRBV11-2	TRBJ1-3	-	13	-	ASSPYGTSGNTIY
TRBV7-9	TRBJ2-3	-	14	-	ASSLGDRMSTDTQY
TRBV5-1	TRBJ2-1	-	13	TRBD2	ASSLNPGGYNEQF
TRBV18	TRBJ1-1	-	13	TRBD1	ASSPGQGYGTEAF
TRBV7-8	TRBJ1-1	-	12	-	ASSLGAGVTEAF
TRBV30	TRBJ2-7	-	13	-	AWSVISAGPYEQY
TRBV28	TRBJ1-2	-	14	TRBD1	ASKALGQESFYGYT
TRBV6-5	TRBJ1-2	-	11	-	ASSRPFRYGYT
TRBV10-3	TRBJ1-5	-	12	-	AISEGGGGQPQH
TRBV5-1	TRBJ2-4	-	12	TRBD2	ASSQGTSGNIQY
TRBV6-6	TRBJ2-1	-	13	TRBD2	ASSFGLATYNEQF
TRBV5-1	TRBJ2-6	-	14	-	ASSSQVRTGANVLT
TRBV2	TRBJ1-2	once	13	TRBD1	ASSPFQGAARAET
TRBV27	TRBJ2-3	-	12	-	ASSSPVRPDTQY
TRBV5-4	TRBJ2-3	-	13	-	ASSLDGSSTDTQY
TRBV30	TRBJ1-1	-	10	-	AWTLGTTEAF
TRBV6-6	TRBJ1-4	-	13	-	ASSYGVAVNEKLF
TRBV28	TRBJ1-4	few	15	TRBD1	ASSLPPQGAGNEKLF
TRBV5-1	TRBJ1-1	-	12	TRBD1	ASSLETGRTEAF
TRBV2	TRBJ2-7	-	10	-	ASSAVAYEQY
TRBV2	TRBJ2-7	-	15	TRBD2	ASSLSLAGARTYEQY
TRBV7-3	TRBJ2-3	-	14	TRBD2	ASSPLGGRGADTQY
TRBV6-1	TRBJ2-3	-	16	TRBD2	ASSEVMAGGLSTDTQY
TRBV15	TRBJ2-6	-	15	TRBD1	ATPADRASSGANVLT
TRBV5-1	TRBJ1-4	-	15	-	ASSLSGVTRANEKLF
TRBV5-4	TRBJ1-2	-	12	TRBD1	ASSVRQGYYGYT
TRBV5-1	TRBJ2-1	-	12	TRBD1	ASSLRDRGDEQF
TRBV6-5	TRBJ1-6	once	12	TRBD1	ASSRQGGNSPLH
TRBV19	TRBJ2-5	-	12	TRBD2	ASSGATHQETQY
TRBV18	TRBJ1-2	-	11	TRBD1	ASSPGQGDGYT
TRBV5-8	TRBJ1-6	-	13	-	ASSHRSSYNSPLH
TRBV5-1	TRBJ2-1	-	14	-	ASSLGAAISYNEQF